This entry lists 2 T cell receptor beta chains sequenced from one sample in a study of human T cells and chemical hapten exposure. The template was total RNA from unfractionated whole blood. The library labeled individual cDNA molecules by adding unique molecular identifiers to them. TCRdb processed the reads anew with MiXCR; each CDR3 protein has one entry. The sample carries about 120,000 distinct CDR3 sequences, 6.5% to 10% recorded once. Sequencing was performed on whole blood. The receptors stem from a human donor in good health. Some clones in this sample may be carry-over from other donors' samples.

The CDR3 DNA reads TGTGCCAGCAGCCCCCAGCCAGGCACAGATACGCAGTATTTT. The encoded protein is CASSPQPGTDTQYF. The V gene is TRBV6-6, the J gene TRBJ2-3; D not certain. The CDR3 is 14 amino acids. CDR1 and CDR2 from the germline V gene are MNHNY and SVGAGI (reference sequence). V lost 6 bases and J lost 1, with 11 bases in between.

This chain connects TRBV5-1 to TRBJ2-6; D is perhaps TRBD1 (5 bases). V gave up 3 bases and J gave up 0 bases, with 7 bases separating them. The germline V gene encodes CDR1 SGHRS and CDR2 YFSETQ. The length of the CDR3 is 15 residues. CDR3 sequence (DNA): TGCGCCAGCAGCTCCGACAGCTCTGGGGCCAACGTCCTGACTTTC. Its translation: CASSSDSSGANVLTF.